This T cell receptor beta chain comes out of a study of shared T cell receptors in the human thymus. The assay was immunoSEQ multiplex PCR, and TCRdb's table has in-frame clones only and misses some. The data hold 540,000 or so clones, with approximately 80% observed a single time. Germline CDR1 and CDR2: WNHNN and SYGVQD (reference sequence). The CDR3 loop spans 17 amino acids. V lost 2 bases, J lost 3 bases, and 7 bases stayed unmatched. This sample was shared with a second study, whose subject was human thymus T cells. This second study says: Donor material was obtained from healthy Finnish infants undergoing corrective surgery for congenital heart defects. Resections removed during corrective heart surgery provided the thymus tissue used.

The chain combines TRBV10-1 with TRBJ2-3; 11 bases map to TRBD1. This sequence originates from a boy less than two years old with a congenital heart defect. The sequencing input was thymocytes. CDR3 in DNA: TGCGCCAGCAGTGAGACACCGGACAGGGGGCGGACAGATACGCAGTATTTT. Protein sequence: CASSETPDRGRTDTQYF.